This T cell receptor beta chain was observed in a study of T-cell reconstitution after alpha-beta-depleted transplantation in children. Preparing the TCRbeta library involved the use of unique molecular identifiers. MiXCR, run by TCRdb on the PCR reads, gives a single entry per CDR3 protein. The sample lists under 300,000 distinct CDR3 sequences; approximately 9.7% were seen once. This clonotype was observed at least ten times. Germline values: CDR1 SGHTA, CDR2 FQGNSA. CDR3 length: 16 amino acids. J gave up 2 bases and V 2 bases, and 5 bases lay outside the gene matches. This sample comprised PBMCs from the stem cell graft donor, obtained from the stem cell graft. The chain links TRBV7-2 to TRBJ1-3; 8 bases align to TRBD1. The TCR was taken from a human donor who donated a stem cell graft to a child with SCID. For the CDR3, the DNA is TGTGCCAGCAGCTTACTACCGACAGGGGCTGGAAACACCATATATTTT. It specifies CASSLLPTGAGNTIYF.